These 32 T cell receptor beta chains originate from one sample sequenced in a study of cytomegalovirus exposure and HLA in healthy donors. Profiled with immunoSEQ multiplex PCR; TCRdb holds only in-frame clones, not every one. Of over 100,000 clones detected, 89% appear once; the ten largest clones hold roughly 1.2%. The sequencing sample was made of PBMCs. The source is a young woman in good health and CMV-seronegative.

The rearrangement uses TRBV5-6 and TRBJ2-7; TRBD1 matches 10 bases. V dropped 5 bases and J dropped 3; count of bases not matched to a gene: 8. There are 15 residues in the CDR3. Looked up from germline, CDR1 is SGHDT and CDR2 is YYEEEE. The CDR3 DNA is TGTGCCAGCAGTAGAACCGGGACAGGGGACTACGAGCAGTACTTC. It codes for CASSRTGTGDYEQYF.

The chain couples TRBV7-9 to TRBJ2-1; no definite D call. Per the germline V gene, CDR1 is SEHNR and CDR2 is FQNEAQ (reference sequence). The CDR3 totals 13 residues. V lost 5 bases to trimming and J lost 8 bases, with 13 bases between them. The DNA of the CDR3 is TGTGCCAGCAGCCTTGACCTAGGAGATGAGCAGTTCTTC. It specifies CASSLDLGDEQFF.

The chain couples TRBV15 to TRBJ1-5; D unclear. The CDR3 extends over 14 amino acids. V dropped 1 base and J dropped 3 bases, with 7 bases sitting between them. The V gene's germline CDR1 is LNHNV and CDR2 YYDKDF (reference sequence). The CDR3 reads CATSRVPVNQPQHF. For the CDR3, the DNA is TGTGCCACCAGCAGAGTCCCCGTCAATCAGCCCCAGCATTTT.

The rearrangement joins TRBV29-1 to TRBJ2-7, with 8 bases that match TRBD2. The CDR3 covers 14 residues. CDR1 is SQVTM, CDR2 ANQGSEA, per germline. The J segment lost 4 bases and the V segment lost 8 bases, leaving 13 bases of the junction unmatched. DNA of the CDR3: TGCAGCATCCTGGGGGGGACTAGAGGTTACGAGCAGTACTTC. Protein: CSILGGTRGYEQYF.

The V and J genes are TRBV4-1 and TRBJ1-2; D might be TRBD1 (6 bases). The CDR3 is 14 amino acids. Germline CDR1 and CDR2: MGHRA and YSYEKL. V was cut by 1 base and J by 6 bases, with 12 bases left in between. CDR3: CASSQVTRTDGYTF. CDR3 nucleotides: TGCGCCAGCAGCCAAGTCACCCGGACAGATGGCTACACCTTC.

The chain couples TRBV19 to TRBJ1-1; 9 nucleotides match TRBD1. Germline CDR1 and CDR2: LNHDA and SQIVND (reference sequence). This CDR3 is built from 14 residues. V lost 4 bases and J lost 6; bases outside the gene matches: 6. In DNA, the CDR3 is TGTGCCAGTAGTAGGACAGGGGCCTTCCCTGAAGCTTTCTTT. Translation gives CASSRTGAFPEAFF.

The J gene is TRBJ1-1, the V gene TRBV11-2, with D possibly being TRBD1 (6 bases). Germline-derived CDR1 and CDR2 are SGHAT and FQNNGV. CDR3 length: 15 residues. V was cut by 3 bases and J by 0 bases, with 11 bases left in between. CDR3 sequence (DNA): TGTGCCAGCAGCTTCGGCTACAGGGTGAACACTGAAGCTTTCTTT. It specifies CASSFGYRVNTEAFF. Variable domain in full (rest from reference TRBV11-2 and TRBJ1-1): EAGVAQSPRYKIIEKRQSVAFWCNPISGHATLYWYQQILGQGPKLLIQFQNNGVVDDSQLPKDRFSAERLKGVDSTLKIQPAKLEDSAVYLCASSFGYRVNTEAFFGQGTRLTVV.

The rearrangement links TRBV5-1 to TRBJ2-2; TRBD1 aligns across 12 bases. This CDR3 spans 14 amino acids. Germline-derived CDR1 and CDR2 are SGHRS and YFSETQ. V lost 4 bases and J lost 7; bases outside the gene matches: 2. Here the CDR3 reads CASSGTGGIGELFF. CDR3 nucleotides: TGCGCCAGCAGCGGGACAGGGGGCATCGGGGAGCTGTTTTTT.

V gene TRBV7-9 combines with J gene TRBJ1-1; D is undetermined. The ends were cut back, 1 base at V and 1 base at J, with 10 bases in the middle. The CDR3 is made up of 15 amino acids. In germline, CDR1 is SEHNR, CDR2 FQNEAQ (reference sequence). The chain's CDR3 is CASSLVRYSNTEAFF. CDR3 bases: TGTGCCAGCAGCTTAGTGCGGTACTCGAACACTGAAGCTTTCTTT.

This rearrangement joins TRBV6-5 to TRBJ1-2; 8 bases map to TRBD1. Germline trimming cut 5 bases from V and 6 bases from J; bases unmatched to any gene: 2. Germline assignment: CDR1 MNHEY and CDR2 SVGAGI. The CDR3 extends over 12 amino acids. For the CDR3, the DNA is TGTGCCAGCAGTAGGACAGGGAATGGCTACACCTTC. This gives the protein CASSRTGNGYTF.

This chain links TRBV29-1 with TRBJ2-2; tentatively, D is TRBD1 (6 bases). The germline gives CDR1 SQVTM, CDR2 ANQGSEA. Between the trimmed V and J ends, which lost 6 bases and 3 bases, there was a span of 14 bases. This CDR3 is 14 amino acids long. The CDR3 DNA sequence: TGCAGCGTGAGGTGGGGGCTGGACACCGGGGAGCTGTTTTTT. Protein sequence: CSVRWGLDTGELFF.

The gene calls are TRBV5-1 and TRBJ2-1; the match to TRBD1 covers 8 bases. Germline CDR1 and CDR2: SGHRS and YFSETQ. Losses at the gene ends were 5 bases for V and 1 base for J; bases not matched to a gene: 11. This CDR3 region has 17 residues. This chain's CDR3 is CASSPPGGTGSYNEQFF. Here the CDR3 DNA reads TGCGCCAGCAGTCCCCCTGGGGGGACAGGATCCTACAATGAGCAGTTCTTC.

The J gene is TRBJ1-1, the V gene TRBV5-1, with 7 bases lining up with TRBD1. The CDR3 is 17 residues long. The V gene's germline CDR1 is SGHRS and CDR2 YFSETQ. V lost 4 bases and J lost 1; bases outside the gene matches: 13. The CDR3 sequence: CASSPGTEALSNTEAFF. The CDR3 DNA reads as TGCGCCAGCAGCCCCGGGACAGAAGCCCTATCGAACACTGAAGCTTTCTTT.

The chain links TRBV2 to TRBJ1-2, with D hard to call. The CDR3 is 15 amino acids. Looked up from germline, CDR1 is SNHLY and CDR2 is FYNNEI. V dropped 4 bases and J dropped 2 bases, with 14 bases sitting between them. The CDR3 is CASSVGGGSNYGYTF. The CDR3 DNA reads as TGTGCCAGCAGTGTAGGAGGCGGATCAAACTATGGCTACACCTTC. The variable domain in full, completed from reference TRBV2 and TRBJ1-2, reads EPEVTQTPSHQVTQMGQEVILRCVPISNHLYFYWYRQILGQKVEFLVSFYNNEISEKSEIFDDQFSVERPDGSNFTLKIRSTKLEDSAMYFCASSVGGGSNYGYTFGSGTRLTVV.

Only one count was recorded for this clone. The chain joins TRBV5-4 to TRBJ2-5, with D unclear. CDR1 is SGHNT, CDR2 YYREEE, per germline (reference sequence). The CDR3 length is 16 residues. Trimming shortened V by 0 bases and J by 2 bases, and 14 bases separated the two germline ends. The CDR3 DNA reads as TGTGCCAGCAGCTTGGCCCCTGGGCAGAGACAAGAGACCCAGTACTTC. This codes for CASSLAPGQRQETQYF. Based on the CDR3 plus reference TRBV5-4 and TRBJ2-5, the full variable domain is ETGVTQSPTHLIKTRGQQVTLRCSSQSGHNTVSWYQQALGQGPQFIFQYYREEENGRGNFPPRFSGLQFPNYSSELNVNALELDDSALYLCASSLAPGQRQETQYFGPGTRLLVL.

The chain uses TRBV4-1 and TRBJ2-2; TRBD1 is a possible D gene (6 bases). This CDR3 is built from 14 residues. CDR1 and CDR2 from the germline V gene are MGHRA and YSYEKL. V gave up 6 bases and J gave up 1 base, with 9 bases separating them. The CDR3 DNA reads TGCGCCAGCAGTTACAGGGAGAACACCGGGGAGCTGTTTTTT. Its protein product is CASSYRENTGELFF.

V usage is TRBV27 and J usage is TRBJ1-1; no reliable D call. Germline V gene lookup returns CDR1 MNHEY and CDR2 SMNVEV (reference sequence). CDR3 size: 13 residues. Trimming took off 3 bases at V and 4 bases at J, with 9 bases between the two ends. The CDR3 DNA reads TGTGCCAGCAGTTTGTTTATCTCCACTGAAGCTTTCTTT. It encodes CASSLFISTEAFF.

The CDR3 bases are TGTGCCAGCGACCAGGGGATAGGTGAAAAACTGTTTTTT. This codes for CASDQGIGEKLFF. The chain links TRBV6-6 to TRBJ1-4; D is possibly TRBD1 (6 bases). The V end lost 8 bases, the J end lost 7 bases, and 14 bases lay between the germline ends. The germline CDR1 and CDR2 sequences are MNHNY and SVGAGI (reference sequence). The CDR3 loop spans 13 amino acids.

In DNA, the CDR3 is TGCGCCAGCAGTCCGGGACAGGGTCCCACCGGCTATGGCTACACCTTC. Its protein product is CASSPGQGPTGYGYTF. The chain employs TRBV4-1 and TRBJ1-2; 9 bases align to TRBD1. Germline CDR1 is MGHRA and CDR2 is YSYEKL. The CDR3 consists of 16 residues. Losses at the gene ends were 6 bases for V and 4 bases for J; bases not matched to a gene: 12.

V gene TRBV18 combines with J gene TRBJ1-1; the D is unclear. Per the germline V gene, CDR1 is KGHSH and CDR2 is LQKENI. Trimming pared 4 bases from V and 3 bases from J, leaving 9 bases between. The CDR3 runs to 13 residues. CDR3 residues: CASSQNRDTEAFF. As DNA, the CDR3 is TGTGCCAGCTCACAAAACCGAGACACTGAAGCTTTCTTT.

The V call is TRBV4-1, the J call TRBJ2-7; 7 nucleotides agree with TRBD1. The CDR3 sequence is 16 residues long. V dropped 1 base and J dropped 0; count of bases not matched to a gene: 6. Germline values: CDR1 MGHRA, CDR2 YSYEKL. This CDR3 is CASSQGQGRSSYEQYF. The CDR3 bases are TGCGCCAGCAGCCAAGGACAGGGCCGAAGCTCCTACGAGCAGTACTTC.

The count of this clone is one. J is TRBJ1-1 and V is TRBV6-6; no clear D gene. With 5 bases removed from V and 5 bases from J, the gap between germline ends came to 15 bases. Germline V gives CDR1 MNHNY, CDR2 SVGAGI (reference sequence). The CDR3 contains 14 residues. In DNA, the CDR3 is TGTGCCAGCAGTCCCCCCCTTCTGTCGACTGAAGCTTTCTTT. It yields the protein CASSPPLLSTEAFF.

The DNA of the CDR3 is TGTGCCAGCTCTGTACAGGGGGCTAACGAGCAGTACTTC. It codes for CASSVQGANEQYF. The V gene is TRBV7-3, the J gene TRBJ2-7; 9 positions match TRBD1. Germline CDR1 is SGHTA and CDR2 is FQGTGA. Trimming cost V 8 bases and J 5 bases; bases outside gene matches: 7. This CDR3 comprises 13 residues.

The genes are TRBV5-4 and TRBJ1-2, with 9 bases lining up with TRBD1. With V trimmed by 0 bases and J by 3 bases, 3 bases remained unmatched. This CDR3 contains 15 residues. The germline gives CDR1 SGHNT, CDR2 YYREEE (reference sequence). In DNA, the CDR3 is TGTGCCAGCAGCTTGGTGACAGGGGGGGACTATGGCTACACCTTC. It is translated as CASSLVTGGDYGYTF.

The chain combines TRBV6-5 with TRBJ1-5; D gene unclear. Germline CDR1 and CDR2: MNHEY and SVGAGI. Trimming left V 5 bases short and J 2 bases short, with 10 bases between. This CDR3 comprises 14 residues. The CDR3, as DNA: TGTGCCAGCAGTGCGGTTTGGGGCAATCAGCCCCAGCATTTT. It specifies CASSAVWGNQPQHF.

The rearrangement links TRBV4-1 to TRBJ1-1; D is undetermined. V lost 3 bases, J lost 4 bases, and 15 bases lay in between. CDR3 size: 15 residues. In germline, CDR1 is MGHRA, CDR2 YSYEKL. Here the CDR3 DNA reads TGCGCCAGCAGCCACGGACCGGGGAGAGTCACTGAAGCTTTCTTT. Protein product: CASSHGPGRVTEAFF.

V usage is TRBV28 and J usage is TRBJ1-1; unclear D gene. Trimming took 1 base from V and 6 from J, leaving 6 bases between them. Germline CDR1 reads MDHEN; CDR2 reads SYDVKM. This CDR3 is built from 12 residues. CDR3 in amino acids: CASSLFRSEAFF. The CDR3 region has the DNA TGTGCCAGCAGTTTATTCCGGTCTGAAGCTTTCTTT.

The genes are TRBV7-6 and TRBJ1-6; maybe TRBD1 (6 bases). The CDR3 has 15 residues. V lost 2 bases, J lost 8 bases, and 13 bases lay in between. Germline-derived CDR1 and CDR2 are SGHVS and FNYEAQ. The CDR3 DNA reads TGTGCCAGCAGCTTATACAGGGTAGGAGATTCACCCCTCCACTTT. Its translation: CASSLYRVGDSPLHF.

This sequence joins TRBV6-4 and TRBJ1-5; unclear D gene. Trimming took off 4 bases at V and 6 bases at J, with 10 bases between the two ends. The CDR3 is 13 amino acids. The V gene's germline CDR1 is MRHNA and CDR2 SNTAGT. CDR3 amino acids: CASSGEASQPQHF. CDR3 sequence (DNA): TGTGCCAGCAGTGGGGAGGCTAGTCAGCCCCAGCATTTT.

V gene TRBV9 combines with J gene TRBJ1-3, with 7 bases lining up with TRBD1. Germline assignment: CDR1 SGDLS and CDR2 YYNGEE. Trimming took 4 bases from V and 0 from J; bases not matched to a gene: 4. The CDR3 contains 15 residues. CDR3 residues: CASSSTGNSGNTIYF. DNA of the CDR3: TGTGCCAGCAGCTCGACAGGGAACTCTGGAAACACCATATATTTT.

V is TRBV10-3 and J is TRBJ2-1, with D possibly TRBD2 on 6 matching bases. Germline CDR1 and CDR2: ENHRY and SYGVKD. V gave up 7 bases and J gave up 1 base, with 23 bases separating them. The length of the CDR3 is 18 residues. The chain's CDR3 is CAINLSGLSVLSYNEQFF. The CDR3, as DNA: TGTGCCATCAATCTTAGCGGTTTATCCGTATTATCCTACAATGAGCAGTTCTTC.

The CDR3 protein is CASSLRDRTFSYEQYF. The CDR3 coding sequence is TGTGCCAGCAGCTTGCGGGACAGGACCTTCTCCTACGAGCAGTACTTC. The genes are TRBV5-5 and TRBJ2-7; 8 bases map to TRBD1. With V trimmed by 1 base and J by 0 bases, 6 bases remained unmatched. The CDR3 consists of 16 residues. Germline V gene lookup returns CDR1 SGHKS and CDR2 YYEKEE (reference sequence). Full variable domain (outside the CDR3, taken from reference TRBV5-5 and TRBJ2-7): DAGVTQSPTHLIKTRGQQVTLRCSPISGHKSVSWYQQVLGQGPQFIFQYYEKEERGRGNFPDRFSARQFPNYSSELNVNALLLGDSALYLCASSLRDRTFSYEQYFGPGTRLTVT.